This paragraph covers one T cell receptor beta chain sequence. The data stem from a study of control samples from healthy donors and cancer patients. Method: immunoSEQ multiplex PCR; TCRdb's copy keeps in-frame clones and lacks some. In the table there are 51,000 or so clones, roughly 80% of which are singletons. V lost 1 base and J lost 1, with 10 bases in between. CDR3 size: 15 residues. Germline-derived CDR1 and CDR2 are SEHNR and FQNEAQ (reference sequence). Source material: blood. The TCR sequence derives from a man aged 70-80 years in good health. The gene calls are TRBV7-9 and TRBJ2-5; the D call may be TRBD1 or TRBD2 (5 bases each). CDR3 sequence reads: CASSLGSGGQETQYF. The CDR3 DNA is TGTGCCAGCAGCTTAGGGTCTGGGGGCCAAGAGACCCAGTACTTC. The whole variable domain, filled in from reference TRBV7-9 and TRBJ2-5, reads DTGVSQNPRHKITKRGQNVTFRCDPISEHNRLYWYRQTLGQGPEFLTYFQNEAQLEKSRLLSDRFSAERPKGSFSTLEIQRTEQGDSAMYLCASSLGSGGQETQYFGPGTRLLVL.